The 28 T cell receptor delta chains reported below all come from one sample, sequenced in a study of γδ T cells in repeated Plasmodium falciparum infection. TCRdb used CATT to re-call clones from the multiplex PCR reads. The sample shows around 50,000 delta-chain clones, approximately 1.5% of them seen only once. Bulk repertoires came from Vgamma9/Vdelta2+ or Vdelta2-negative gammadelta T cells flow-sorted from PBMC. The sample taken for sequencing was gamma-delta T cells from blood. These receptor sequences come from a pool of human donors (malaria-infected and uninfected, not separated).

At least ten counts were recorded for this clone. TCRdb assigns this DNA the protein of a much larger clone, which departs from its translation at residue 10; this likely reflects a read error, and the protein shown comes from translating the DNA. This CDR3 reads CALRLGQGSELIF. CDR3 DNA sequence: TGTGCCCTGCGATTGGGTCAGGGGTCGGAACTCATCTTT. The gene calls are TRDV3 and TRDJ1, with D unclear. CDR1 is TVYSNPD, CDR2 GDNSRS, per germline (reference sequence). The CDR3 loop spans 13 amino acids. The V end was cut by 5 bases, the J end by 9 bases, with 22 bases between.

CDR3 amino acids: CACDTELFPPGDYTDKLIF. The CDR3, as DNA: TGTGCCTGTGACACCGAACTCTTTCCCCCGGGGGATTACACCGATAAACTCATCTTT. J is TRDJ1 and V is TRDV2, with 7 nucleotides matching TRDD3. The J gene is not listed in TCRdb, so it was assigned here from a DNA match to germline. V shed 0 bases, J shed 0 bases, and the junction held 15 bases outside the gene matches. Germline V gene data show CDR1 as GEAIGNYY and CDR2 as EKD. This CDR3 is 19 amino acids long.

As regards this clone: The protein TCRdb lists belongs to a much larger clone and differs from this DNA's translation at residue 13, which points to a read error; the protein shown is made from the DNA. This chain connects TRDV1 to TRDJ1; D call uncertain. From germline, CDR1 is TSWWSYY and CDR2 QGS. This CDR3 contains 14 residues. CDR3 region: CALGERRKYDKLTF. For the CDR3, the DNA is TGTGCTCTTGGGGAACGGCGTAAGTACGATAAACTCACCTTT.

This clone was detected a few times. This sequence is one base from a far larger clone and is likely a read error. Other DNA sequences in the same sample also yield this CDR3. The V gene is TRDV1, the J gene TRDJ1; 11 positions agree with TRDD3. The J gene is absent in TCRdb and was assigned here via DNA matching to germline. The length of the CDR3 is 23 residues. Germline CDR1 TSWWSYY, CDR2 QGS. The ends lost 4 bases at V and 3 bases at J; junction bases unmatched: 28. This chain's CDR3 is CALGVIHFVPYWGIRGYADKLIF. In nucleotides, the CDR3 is TGTGCTCTTGGGGTCATCCATTTTGTCCCTTACTGGGGGATAAGGGGGTACGCCGATAAACTCATCTTT.

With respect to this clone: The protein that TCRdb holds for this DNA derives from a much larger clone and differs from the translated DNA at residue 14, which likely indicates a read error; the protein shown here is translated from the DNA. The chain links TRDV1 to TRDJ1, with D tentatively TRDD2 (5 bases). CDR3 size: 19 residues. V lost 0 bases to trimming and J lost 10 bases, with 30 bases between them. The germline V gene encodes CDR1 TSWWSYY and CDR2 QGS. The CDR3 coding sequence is TGTGCTCTTGGGGAACTTCCTCCCTCCCTCATGCTTCCCGGGAGGGGACTCATCTTT. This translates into CALGELPPSLMLPGRGLIF.

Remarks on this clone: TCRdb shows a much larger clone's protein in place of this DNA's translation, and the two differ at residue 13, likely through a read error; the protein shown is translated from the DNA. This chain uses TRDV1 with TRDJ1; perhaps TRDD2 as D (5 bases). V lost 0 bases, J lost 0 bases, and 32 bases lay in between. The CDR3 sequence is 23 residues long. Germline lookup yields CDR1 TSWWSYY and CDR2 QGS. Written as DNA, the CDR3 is TGTGCTCTTGGGGAACTAATAACAAAGTTTAGTTCCTCCGAGGGGCCATACACCGATAAACTCATCTTT. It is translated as CALGELITKFSSSEGPYTDKLIF.

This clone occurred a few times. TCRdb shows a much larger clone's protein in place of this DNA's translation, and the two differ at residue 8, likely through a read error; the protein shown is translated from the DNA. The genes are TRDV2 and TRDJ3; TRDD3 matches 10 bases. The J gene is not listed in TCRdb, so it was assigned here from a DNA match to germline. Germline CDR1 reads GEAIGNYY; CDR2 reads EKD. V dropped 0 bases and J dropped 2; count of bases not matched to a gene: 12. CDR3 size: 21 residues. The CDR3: CACDTGGPLGDRAWDTRQMFF. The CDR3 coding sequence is TGTGCCTGTGACACCGGCGGGCCACTGGGGGATCGCGCCTGGGACACCCGACAGATGTTTTTC.

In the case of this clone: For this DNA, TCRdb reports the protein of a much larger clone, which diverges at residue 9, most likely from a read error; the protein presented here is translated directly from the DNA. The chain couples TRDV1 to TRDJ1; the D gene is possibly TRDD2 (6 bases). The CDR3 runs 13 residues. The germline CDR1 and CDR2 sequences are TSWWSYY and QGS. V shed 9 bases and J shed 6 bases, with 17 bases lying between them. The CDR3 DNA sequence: TGTGCTCTGCGGCCTTCCCTGACCAATAAACTCATCTTT. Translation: CALRPSLTNKLIF.

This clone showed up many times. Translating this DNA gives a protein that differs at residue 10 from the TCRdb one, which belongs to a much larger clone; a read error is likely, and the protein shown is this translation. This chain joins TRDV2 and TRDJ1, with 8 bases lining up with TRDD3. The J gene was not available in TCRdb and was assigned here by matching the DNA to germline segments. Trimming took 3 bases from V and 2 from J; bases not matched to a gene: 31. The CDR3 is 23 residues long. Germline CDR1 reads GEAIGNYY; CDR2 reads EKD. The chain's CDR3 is CACDSEGDKGEVLGSSRTDKLIF. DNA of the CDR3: TGTGCCTGTGACTCTGAGGGGGATAAAGGAGAGGTTTTGGGATCTAGTCGTACCGATAAACTCATCTTT.

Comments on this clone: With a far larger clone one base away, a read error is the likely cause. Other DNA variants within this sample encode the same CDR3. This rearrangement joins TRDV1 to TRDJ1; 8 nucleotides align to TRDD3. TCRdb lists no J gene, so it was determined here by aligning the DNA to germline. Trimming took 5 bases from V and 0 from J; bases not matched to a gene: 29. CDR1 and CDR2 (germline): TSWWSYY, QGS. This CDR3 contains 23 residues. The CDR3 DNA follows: TGTGCTCTTGGGATGGGTGGGAGATCTACGATTCTGGGGGACATTTTTCACACCGATAAACTCATCTTT. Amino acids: CALGMGGRSTILGDIFHTDKLIF.

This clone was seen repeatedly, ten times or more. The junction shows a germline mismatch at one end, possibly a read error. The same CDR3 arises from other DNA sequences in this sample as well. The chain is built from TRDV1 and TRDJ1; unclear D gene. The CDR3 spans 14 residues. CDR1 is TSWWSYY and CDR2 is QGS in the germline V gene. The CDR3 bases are TGTGCTCTTGGGAAGGGCTCGTACACCGATAAACTTATCTTT. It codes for CALGKGSYTDKLIF.

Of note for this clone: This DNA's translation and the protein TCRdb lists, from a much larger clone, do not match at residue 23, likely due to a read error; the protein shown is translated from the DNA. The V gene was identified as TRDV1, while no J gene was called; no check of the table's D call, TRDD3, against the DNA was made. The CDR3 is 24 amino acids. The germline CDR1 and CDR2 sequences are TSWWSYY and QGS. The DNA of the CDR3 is TGTGCTCTTGGGGAACTTAGAGTCTTCACCTGGGCAGGATGGGGATACAGGCTCACCGATAAACTCACCTTT. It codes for CALGELRVFTWAGWGYRLTDKLTF.

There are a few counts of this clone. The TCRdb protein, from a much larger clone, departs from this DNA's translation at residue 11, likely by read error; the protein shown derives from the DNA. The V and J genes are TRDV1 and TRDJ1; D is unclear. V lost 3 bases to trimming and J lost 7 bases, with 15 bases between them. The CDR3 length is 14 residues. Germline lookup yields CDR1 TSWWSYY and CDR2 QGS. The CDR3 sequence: CALGDPSGGIKLIF. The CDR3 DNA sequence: TGTGCTCTTGGGGACCCTAGTGGCGGAATTAAACTCATCTTT.

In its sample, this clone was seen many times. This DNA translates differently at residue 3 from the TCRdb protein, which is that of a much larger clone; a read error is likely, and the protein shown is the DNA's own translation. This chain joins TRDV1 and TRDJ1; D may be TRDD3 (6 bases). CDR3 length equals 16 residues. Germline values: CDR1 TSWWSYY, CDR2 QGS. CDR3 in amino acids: CAPGDPLLTGLDKLIF. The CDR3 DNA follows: TGTGCTCCTGGGGATCCTCTACTTACGGGGCTCGATAAACTCATCTTT.

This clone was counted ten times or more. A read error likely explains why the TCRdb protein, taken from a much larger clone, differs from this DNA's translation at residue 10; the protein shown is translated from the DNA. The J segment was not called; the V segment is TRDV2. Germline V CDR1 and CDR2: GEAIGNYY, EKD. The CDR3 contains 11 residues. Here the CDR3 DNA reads TGTGCCTGTGAAGAACCCAATAAACTCACCTTT. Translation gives CACEEPNKLTF.

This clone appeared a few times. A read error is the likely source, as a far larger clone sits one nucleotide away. The CDR3 is CALGELRWRETDKLIF. Written as DNA, the CDR3 is TGTGCTCTTGGGGAGCTTAGGTGGAGGGAAACCGATAAACTCATCTTT. The rearrangement uses TRDV1 and TRDJ1; D gene unclear. Here the J gene came from matching the DNA to germline, since TCRdb omits it. The CDR3 spans 16 residues. With 3 bases removed from V and 2 bases from J, the gap between germline ends came to 16 bases. Germline-derived CDR1 and CDR2 are TSWWSYY and QGS.

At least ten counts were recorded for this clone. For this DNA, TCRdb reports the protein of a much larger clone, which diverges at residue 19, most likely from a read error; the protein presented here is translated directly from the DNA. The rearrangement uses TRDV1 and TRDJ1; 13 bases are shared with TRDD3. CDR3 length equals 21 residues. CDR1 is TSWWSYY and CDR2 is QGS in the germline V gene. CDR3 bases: TGTGCTCTGCAGTCGGGGCCTCCGTTTACTGGGGGATACGCGTACACCGATAAACCCATCTTT. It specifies CALQSGPPFTGGYAYTDKPIF.

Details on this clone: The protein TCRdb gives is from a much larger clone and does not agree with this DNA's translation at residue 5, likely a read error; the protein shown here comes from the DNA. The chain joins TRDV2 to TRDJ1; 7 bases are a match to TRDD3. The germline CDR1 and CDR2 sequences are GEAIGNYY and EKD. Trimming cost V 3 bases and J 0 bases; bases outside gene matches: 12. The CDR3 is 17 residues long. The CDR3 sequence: CACDSGFGGPYTDKLIF. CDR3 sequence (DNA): TGTGCCTGTGACTCCGGTTTTGGGGGACCGTACACCGATAAACTCATCTTT.

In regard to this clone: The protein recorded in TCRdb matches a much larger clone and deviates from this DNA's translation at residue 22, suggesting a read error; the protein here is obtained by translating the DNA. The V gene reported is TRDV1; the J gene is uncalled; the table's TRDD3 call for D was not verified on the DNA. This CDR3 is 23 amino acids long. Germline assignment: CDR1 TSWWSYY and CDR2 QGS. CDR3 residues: CALGERGPTGPWGIRGYTDKLTF. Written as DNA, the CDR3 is TGTGCTCTTGGGGAAAGAGGACCTACAGGACCCTGGGGGATACGCGGGTACACCGATAAGCTCACCTTT.

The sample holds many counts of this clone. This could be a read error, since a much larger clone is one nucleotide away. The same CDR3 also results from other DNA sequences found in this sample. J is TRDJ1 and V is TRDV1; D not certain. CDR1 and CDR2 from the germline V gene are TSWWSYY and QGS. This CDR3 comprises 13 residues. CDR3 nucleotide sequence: TGTGCTCTTGGGGAAGTAATTCACGATAAACTAATCTTT. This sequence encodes CALGEVIHDKLIF.

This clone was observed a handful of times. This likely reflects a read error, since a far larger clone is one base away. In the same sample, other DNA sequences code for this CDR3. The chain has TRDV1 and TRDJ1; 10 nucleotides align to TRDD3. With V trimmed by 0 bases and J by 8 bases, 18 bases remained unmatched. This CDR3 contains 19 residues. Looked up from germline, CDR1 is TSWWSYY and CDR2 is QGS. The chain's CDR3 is CALGELRSPLLGDPHKLIF. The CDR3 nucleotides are TGTGCTCTTGGGGAACTCAGGTCTCCCTTACTGGGGGATCCCCACAAACTCATCTTT.

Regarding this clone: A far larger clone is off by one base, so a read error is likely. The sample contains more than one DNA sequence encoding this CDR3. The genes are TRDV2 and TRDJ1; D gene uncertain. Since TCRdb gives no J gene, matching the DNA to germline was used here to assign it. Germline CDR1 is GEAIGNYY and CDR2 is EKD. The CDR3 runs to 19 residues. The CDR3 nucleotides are TGTGCCTGTGACCAGATCGGTACAGGGTGGGACTCGGACACTGATAAACTCATCTTT. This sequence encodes CACDQIGTGWDSDTDKLIF.

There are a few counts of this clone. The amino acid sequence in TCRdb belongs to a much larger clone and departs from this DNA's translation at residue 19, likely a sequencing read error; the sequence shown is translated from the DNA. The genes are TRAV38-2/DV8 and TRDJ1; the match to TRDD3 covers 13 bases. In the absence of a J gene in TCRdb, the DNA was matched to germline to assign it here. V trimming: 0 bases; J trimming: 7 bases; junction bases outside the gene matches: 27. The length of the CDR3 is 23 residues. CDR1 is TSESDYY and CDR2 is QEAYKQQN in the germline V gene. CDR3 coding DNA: TGTGCTTATAGGAGCGCGCGGGTCCCCAACGTACTGGGGGATACGCGTATCCCTTGTAAACTCATCTTT. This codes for CAYRSARVPNVLGDTRIPCKLIF.

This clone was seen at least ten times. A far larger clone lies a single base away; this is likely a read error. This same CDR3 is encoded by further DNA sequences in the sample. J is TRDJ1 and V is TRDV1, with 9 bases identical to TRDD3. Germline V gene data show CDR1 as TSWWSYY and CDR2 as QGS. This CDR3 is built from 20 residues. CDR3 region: CALGERNQGDTLLDTDKLIF. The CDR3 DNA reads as TGTGCCCTTGGGGAACGGAATCAGGGGGATACTCTCCTTGACACCGATAAACTCATCTTT.

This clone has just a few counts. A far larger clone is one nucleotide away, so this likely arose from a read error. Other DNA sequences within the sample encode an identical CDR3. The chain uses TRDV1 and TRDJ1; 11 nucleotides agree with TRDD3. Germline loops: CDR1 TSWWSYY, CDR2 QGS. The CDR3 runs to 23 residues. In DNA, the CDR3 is TGTGCTCTTGGGGTCATCCATTTTGTTCCTTACTGGGGGATAAGGGGGTACGCCGACAAACTCATCTTT. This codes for CALGVIHFVPYWGIRGYADKLIF.

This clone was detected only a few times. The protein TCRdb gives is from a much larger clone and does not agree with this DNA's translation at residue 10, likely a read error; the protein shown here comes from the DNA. This CDR3 reads CALGEPPEDPPQKYTDKLIF. CDR3 coding DNA: TGTGCTCTTGGGGAACCCCCGGAAGACCCTCCCCAAAAGTACACCGATAAACTCATCTTT. The chain is built from TRDV1 and TRDJ1; D gene uncertain. Assignment of the J gene here rests on matching the DNA to germline, because TCRdb gives none. V shed 1 base and J shed 0 bases, with 24 bases lying between them. CDR1 is TSWWSYY, CDR2 QGS, per germline. This CDR3 region has 20 residues.

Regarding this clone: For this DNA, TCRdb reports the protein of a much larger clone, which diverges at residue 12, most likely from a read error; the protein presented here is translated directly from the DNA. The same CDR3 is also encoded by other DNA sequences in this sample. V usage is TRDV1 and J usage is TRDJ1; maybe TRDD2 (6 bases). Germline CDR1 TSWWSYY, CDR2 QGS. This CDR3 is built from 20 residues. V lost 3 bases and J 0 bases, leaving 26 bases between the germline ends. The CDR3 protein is CALGDGSFQAYRLYTDKLIF. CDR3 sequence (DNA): TGTGCTCTTGGGGACGGCTCCTTCCAAGCCTACAGGCTCTACACCGATAAACTCATCTTT.

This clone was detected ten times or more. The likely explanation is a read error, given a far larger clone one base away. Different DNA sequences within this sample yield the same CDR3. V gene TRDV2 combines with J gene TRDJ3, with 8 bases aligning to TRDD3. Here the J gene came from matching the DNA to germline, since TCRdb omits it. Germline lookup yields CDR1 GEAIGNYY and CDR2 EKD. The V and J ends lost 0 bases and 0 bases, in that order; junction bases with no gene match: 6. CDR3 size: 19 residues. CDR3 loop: CACDTPGGQSSWDTRQMFF. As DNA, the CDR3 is TGTGCCTGTGACACCCCTGGGGGACAAAGCTCCTGGGACACCCGACAGATGTTTTTC.